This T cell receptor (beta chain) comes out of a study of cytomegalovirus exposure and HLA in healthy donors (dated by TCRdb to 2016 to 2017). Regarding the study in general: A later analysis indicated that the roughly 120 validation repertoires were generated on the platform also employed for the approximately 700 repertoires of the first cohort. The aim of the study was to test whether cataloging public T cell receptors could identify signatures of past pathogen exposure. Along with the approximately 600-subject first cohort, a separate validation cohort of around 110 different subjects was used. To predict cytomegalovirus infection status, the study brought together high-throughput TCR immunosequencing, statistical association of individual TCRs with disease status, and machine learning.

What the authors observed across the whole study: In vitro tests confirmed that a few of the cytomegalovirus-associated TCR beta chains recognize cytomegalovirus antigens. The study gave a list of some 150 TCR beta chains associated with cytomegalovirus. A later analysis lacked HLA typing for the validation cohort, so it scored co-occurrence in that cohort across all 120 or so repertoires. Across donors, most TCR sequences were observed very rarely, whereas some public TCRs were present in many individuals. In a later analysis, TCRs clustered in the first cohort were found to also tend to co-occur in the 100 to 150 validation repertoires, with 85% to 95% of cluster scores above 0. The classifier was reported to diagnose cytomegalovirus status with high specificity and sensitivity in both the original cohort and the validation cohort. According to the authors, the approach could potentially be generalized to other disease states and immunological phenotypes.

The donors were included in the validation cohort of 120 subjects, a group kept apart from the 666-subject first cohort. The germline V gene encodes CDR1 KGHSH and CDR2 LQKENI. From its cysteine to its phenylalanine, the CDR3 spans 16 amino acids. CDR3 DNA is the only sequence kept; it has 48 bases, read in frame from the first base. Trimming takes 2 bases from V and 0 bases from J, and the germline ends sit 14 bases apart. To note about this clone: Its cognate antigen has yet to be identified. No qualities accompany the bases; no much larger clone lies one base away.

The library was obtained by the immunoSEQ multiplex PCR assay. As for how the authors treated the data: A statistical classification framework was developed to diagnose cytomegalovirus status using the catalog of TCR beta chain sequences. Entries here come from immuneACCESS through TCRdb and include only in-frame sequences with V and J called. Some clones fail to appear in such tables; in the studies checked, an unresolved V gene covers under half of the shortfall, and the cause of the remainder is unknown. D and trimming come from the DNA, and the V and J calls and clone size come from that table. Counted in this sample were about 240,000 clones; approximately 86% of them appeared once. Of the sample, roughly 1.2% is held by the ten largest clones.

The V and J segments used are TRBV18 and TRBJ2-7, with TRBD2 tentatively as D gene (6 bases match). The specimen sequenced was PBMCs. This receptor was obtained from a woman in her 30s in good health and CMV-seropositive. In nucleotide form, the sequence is TGTGCCAGCTCACCATCCCTTGCGGGAAGCTCCTACGAGCAGTACTTC. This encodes CASSPSLAGSSYEQYF.